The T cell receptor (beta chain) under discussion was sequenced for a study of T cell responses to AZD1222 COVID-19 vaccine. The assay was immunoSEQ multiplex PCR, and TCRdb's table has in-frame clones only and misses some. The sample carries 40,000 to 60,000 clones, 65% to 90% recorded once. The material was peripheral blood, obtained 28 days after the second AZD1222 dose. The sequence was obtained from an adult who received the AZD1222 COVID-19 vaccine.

DNA of the CDR3: TGCGCCAGCAGCTTGGAGTCTGTAGGAACTGAAGCTTTCTTT. Translation: CASSLESVGTEAFF. The genes are TRBV5-1 and TRBJ1-1; D unclear. The V gene lost 0 bases and the J gene lost 5 bases, with 11 bases spanning the gap. Germline loops: CDR1 SGHRS, CDR2 YFSETQ. The CDR3 is 14 residues long. The entire variable domain, with the rest obtained from reference TRBV5-1 and TRBJ1-1, is as follows: KAGVTQTPRYLIKTRGQQVTLSCSPISGHRSVSWYQQTPGQGLQFLFEYFSETQRNKGNFPGRFSGRQFSNSRSEMNVSTLELGDSALYLCASSLESVGTEAFFGQGTRLTVV.